The source of this T cell receptor beta chain is a study of T cell repertoires and HLA-DP antigens. Background on the study: The donors, ranging 18-to-29 to 60-to-69 years, included a couple of males and one female. Sorted CD137+CD4+ samples averaged about 0.2 ug DNA; pre-culture CD4+ samples, about 1,200 ng.

This clone was detected only a few times. Antigen specificity is unknown. For pre-culture CD4+ samples, the target was 200,000 T cell genomes. The repertoire was sequenced with immunoSEQ multiplex PCR; TCRdb's copy has only in-frame clones and lacks some. This sample has roughly 110,000 clones, with around 92% found just once. CD4+ T cells were isolated untouched, about 98% pure. The TCR originated in a woman between 18 and 29 years old in good health and CMV-seronegative. Specimen: CD4+ T cells from PBMCs.

CDR3 residues: CASSPQGYYNSPLHF. CDR3 nucleotides: TGTGCCAGCAGCCCCCAGGGGTACTATAATTCACCCCTCCACTTT. The chain joins TRBV11-2 to TRBJ1-6, with D possibly TRBD1 on 6 matching bases. From germline, CDR1 is SGHAT and CDR2 FQNNGV. V lost 5 bases and J lost 3, with 11 bases in between. This CDR3 has 15 amino acids.